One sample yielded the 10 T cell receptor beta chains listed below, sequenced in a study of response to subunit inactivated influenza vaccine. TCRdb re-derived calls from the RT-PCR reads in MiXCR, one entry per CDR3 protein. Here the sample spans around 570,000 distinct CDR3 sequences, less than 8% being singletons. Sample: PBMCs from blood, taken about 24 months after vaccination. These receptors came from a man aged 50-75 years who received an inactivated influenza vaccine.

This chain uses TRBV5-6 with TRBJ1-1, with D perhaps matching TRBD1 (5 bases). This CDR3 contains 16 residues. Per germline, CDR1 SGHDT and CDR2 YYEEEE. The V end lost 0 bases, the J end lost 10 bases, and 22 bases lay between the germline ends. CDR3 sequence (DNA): TGTGCCAGCAGCTTGGCGAGACACGATGAACGGGGGGGAGCTTTCTTT. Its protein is CASSLARHDERGGAFF.

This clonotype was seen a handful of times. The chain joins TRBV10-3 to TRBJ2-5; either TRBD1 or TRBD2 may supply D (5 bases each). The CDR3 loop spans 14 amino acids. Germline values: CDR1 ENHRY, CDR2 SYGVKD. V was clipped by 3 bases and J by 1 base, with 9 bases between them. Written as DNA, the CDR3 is TGTGCCATCAGTGAATTCGGGGCCCAAGAGACCCAGTACTTC. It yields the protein CAISEFGAQETQYF.

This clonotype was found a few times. In DNA, the CDR3 is TGTGCCATCAGGGGGACTAGCGGTTCTTTTATCAATGAGCAGTTCTTC. Translated, it gives CAIRGTSGSFINEQFF. The chain couples TRBV10-3 to TRBJ2-1; 11 nucleotides match TRBD2. Germline CDR1 ENHRY, CDR2 SYGVKD. The CDR3 sequence is 16 residues long. With V trimmed by 6 bases and J by 6 bases, 10 bases remained unmatched.

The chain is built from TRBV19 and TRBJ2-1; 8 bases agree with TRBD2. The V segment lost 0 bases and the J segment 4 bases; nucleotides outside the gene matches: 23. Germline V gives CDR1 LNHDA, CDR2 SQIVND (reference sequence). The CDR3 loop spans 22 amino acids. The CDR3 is CASSIDLRTSRNSPPLYNEQFF. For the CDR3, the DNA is TGTGCCAGTAGTATAGACCTCAGGACTAGCCGAAATTCACCCCCCTTATACAATGAGCAGTTCTTC.

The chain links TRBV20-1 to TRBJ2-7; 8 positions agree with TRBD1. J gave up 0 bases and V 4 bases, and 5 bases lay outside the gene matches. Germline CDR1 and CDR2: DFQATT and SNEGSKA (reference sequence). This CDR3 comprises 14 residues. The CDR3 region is CSANRGRSSYEQYF. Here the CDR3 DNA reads TGCAGTGCTAACAGGGGGAGAAGCTCCTACGAGCAGTACTTC.

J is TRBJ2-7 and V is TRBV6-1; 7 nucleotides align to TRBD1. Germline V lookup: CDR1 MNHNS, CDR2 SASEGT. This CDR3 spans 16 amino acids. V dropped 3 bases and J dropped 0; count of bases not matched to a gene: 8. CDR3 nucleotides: TGTGCCAGCAGTGATGAAAACAGGGGTAGCTCCTACGAGCAGTACTTC. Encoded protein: CASSDENRGSSYEQYF.

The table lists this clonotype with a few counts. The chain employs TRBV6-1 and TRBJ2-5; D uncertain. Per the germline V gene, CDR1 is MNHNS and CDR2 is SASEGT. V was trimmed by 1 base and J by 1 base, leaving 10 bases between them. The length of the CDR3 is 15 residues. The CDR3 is CASSEDARAQETQYF. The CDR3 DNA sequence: TGTGCCAGCAGTGAAGATGCTAGGGCCCAAGAGACCCAGTACTTC.

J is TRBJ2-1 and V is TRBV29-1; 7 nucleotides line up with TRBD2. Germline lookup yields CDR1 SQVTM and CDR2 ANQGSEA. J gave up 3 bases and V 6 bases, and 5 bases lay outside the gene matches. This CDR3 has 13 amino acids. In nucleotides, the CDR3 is TGCAGCGTCCTGGGGGGGGACTACAATGAGCAGTTCTTC. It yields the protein CSVLGGDYNEQFF.

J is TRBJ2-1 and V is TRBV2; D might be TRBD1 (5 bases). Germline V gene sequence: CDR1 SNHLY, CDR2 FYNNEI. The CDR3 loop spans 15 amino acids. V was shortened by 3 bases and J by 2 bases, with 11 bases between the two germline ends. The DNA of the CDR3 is TGTGCCAGCAGTGATGGGGCAACCCCCTACAATGAGCAGTTCTTC. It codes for CASSDGATPYNEQFF.

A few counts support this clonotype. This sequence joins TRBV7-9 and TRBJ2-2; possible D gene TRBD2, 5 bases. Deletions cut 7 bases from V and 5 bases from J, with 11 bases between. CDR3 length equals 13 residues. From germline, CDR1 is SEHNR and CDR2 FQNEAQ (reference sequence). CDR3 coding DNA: TGTGCCAGCACGGGGTTGGTAACCGGGGAGCTGTTTTTT. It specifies CASTGLVTGELFF.